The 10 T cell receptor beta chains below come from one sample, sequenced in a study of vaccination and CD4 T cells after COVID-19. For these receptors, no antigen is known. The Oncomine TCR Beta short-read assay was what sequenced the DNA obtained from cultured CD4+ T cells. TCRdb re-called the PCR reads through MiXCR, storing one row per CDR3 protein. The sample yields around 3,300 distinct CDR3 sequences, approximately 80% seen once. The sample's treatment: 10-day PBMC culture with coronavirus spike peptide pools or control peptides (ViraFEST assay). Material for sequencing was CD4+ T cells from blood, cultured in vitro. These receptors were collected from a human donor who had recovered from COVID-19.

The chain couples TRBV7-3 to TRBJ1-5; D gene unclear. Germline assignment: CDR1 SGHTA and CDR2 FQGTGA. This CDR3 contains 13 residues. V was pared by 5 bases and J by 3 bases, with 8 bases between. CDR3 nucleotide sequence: TGTGCCAGCAGCCCGAACGTCAATCAGCCCCAGCATTTT. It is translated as CASSPNVNQPQHF.

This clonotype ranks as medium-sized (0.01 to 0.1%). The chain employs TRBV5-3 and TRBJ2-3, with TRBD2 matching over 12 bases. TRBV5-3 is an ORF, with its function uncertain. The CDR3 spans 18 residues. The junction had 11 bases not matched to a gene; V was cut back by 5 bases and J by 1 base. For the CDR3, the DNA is TGTGCCAGAAGAAAGGAGATTCTAGCGGGGGGGGGCACAGATACGCAGTATTTT. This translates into CARRKEILAGGGTDTQYF.

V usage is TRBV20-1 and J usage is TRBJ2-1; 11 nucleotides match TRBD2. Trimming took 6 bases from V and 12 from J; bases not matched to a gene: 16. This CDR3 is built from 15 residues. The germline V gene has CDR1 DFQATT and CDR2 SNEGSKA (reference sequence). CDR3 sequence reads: CSAAKFSGGAGGQFF. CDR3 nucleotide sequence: TGCAGTGCCGCAAAATTTAGCGGGGGGGCGGGGGGGCAGTTCTTC.

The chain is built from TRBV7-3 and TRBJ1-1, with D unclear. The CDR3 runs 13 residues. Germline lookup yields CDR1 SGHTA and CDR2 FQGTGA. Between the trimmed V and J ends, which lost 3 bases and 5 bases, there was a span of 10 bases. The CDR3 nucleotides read TGTGCCAGCAGCTTCGCCCCTGGGACTGAAGCTTTCTTT. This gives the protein CASSFAPGTEAFF. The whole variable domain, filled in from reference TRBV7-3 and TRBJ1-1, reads GAGVSQTPSNKVTEKGKYVELRCDPISGHTALYWYRQSLGQGPEFLIYFQGTGAADDSGLPNDRFFAVRPEGSVSTLKIQRTERGDSAVYLCASSFAPGTEAFFGQGTRLTVV.

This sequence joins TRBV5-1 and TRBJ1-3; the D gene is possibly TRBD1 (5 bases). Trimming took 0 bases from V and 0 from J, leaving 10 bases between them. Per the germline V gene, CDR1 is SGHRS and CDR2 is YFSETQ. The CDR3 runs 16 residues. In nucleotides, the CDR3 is TGCGCCAGCAGCTTGGGACAGTTCCCCTCTGGAAACACCATATATTTT. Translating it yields CASSLGQFPSGNTIYF.

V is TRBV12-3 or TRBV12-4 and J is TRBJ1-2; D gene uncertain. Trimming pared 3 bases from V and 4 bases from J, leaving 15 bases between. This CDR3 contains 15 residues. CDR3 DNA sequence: TGTGCCAGCAGTTTCCGCCGGGGAGGGAGCTATGGCTACACCTTC. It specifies CASSFRRGGSYGYTF.

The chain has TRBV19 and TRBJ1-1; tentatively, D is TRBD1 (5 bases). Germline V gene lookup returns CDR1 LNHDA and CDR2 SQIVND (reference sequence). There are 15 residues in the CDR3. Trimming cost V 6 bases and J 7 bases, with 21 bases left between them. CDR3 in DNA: TGTGCCAGTAGGACGAACGGGCCAGGGCTAATTGAAGCTTTCTTT. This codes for CASRTNGPGLIEAFF.

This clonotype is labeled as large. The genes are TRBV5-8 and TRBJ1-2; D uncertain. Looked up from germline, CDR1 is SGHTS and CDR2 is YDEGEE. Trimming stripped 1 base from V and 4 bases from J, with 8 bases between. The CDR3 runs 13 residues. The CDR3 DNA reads TGTGCCAGCAGCTTGACGGGCCCCTATGGCTACACCTTC. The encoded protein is CASSLTGPYGYTF.

The CDR3 DNA sequence: TGTGCCAGCAGCCTCAGGGGTGGTTTTGGAAACACCATATATTTT. This translates into CASSLRGGFGNTIYF. V gene TRBV28 combines with J gene TRBJ1-3, with a tentative D call TRBD1 (6 bases). Germline V gene data show CDR1 as MDHEN and CDR2 as SYDVKM. The CDR3 is 15 residues long. V was trimmed by 6 bases and J by 3 bases, leaving 15 bases between them.

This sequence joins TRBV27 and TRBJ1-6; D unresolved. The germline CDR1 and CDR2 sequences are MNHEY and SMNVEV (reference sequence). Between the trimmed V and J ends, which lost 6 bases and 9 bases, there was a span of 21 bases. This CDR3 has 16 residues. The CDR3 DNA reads TGTGCCAGCAGGAGGATTAGGGAGTCGGCTAGTTCACCCCTCCACTTT. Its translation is CASRRIRESASSPLHF.